One T cell receptor beta chain is described in this entry. In the study's own analysis: Amplification of reference gene primers was used by the study to estimate nucleated cell counts. This table comes from immunoSEQ multiplex PCR, and its TCRdb copy is limited to in-frame clones, with some not included. The DNA gave D and trimming, while V, J and clone size come from that table. The data hold around 42,000 clones, with over 75% observed a single time. The data belong to a study of blood T cell repertoires in COVID-19. As for the study in general: The samples span acute and convalescent COVID-19 from the United States, Italy and Spain. In each case, the material was cDNA or gDNA derived from T cells, B-cell-depleted T cells, or PBMCs.

CDR1 MNHEY and CDR2 SMNVEV come from the germline V gene (reference sequence). Trimming removed 4 bases at V and 4 bases at J, with 16 bases between. The CDR3 loop spans 15 amino acids. The receptor's source is a human donor in a cohort sampled during active COVID-19. V is TRBV27 and J is TRBJ2-5, with D possibly TRBD1 on 7 matching bases. Sample: peripheral blood. The CDR3 is CASSYDPGGIETQYF. As DNA, the CDR3 is TGTGCCAGCAGTTACGACCCAGGGGGGATAGAGACCCAGTACTTC.